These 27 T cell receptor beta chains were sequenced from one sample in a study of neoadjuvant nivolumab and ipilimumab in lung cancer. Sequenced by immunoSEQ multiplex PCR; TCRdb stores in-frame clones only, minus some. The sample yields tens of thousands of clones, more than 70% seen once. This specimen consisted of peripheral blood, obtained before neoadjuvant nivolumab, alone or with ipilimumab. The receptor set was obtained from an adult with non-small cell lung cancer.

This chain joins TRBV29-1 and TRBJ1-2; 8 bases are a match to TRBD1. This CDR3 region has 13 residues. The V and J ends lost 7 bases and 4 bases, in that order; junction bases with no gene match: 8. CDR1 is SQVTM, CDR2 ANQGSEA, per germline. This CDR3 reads CSGTQGATYGYTF. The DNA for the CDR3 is TGCAGCGGAACCCAGGGGGCCACCTATGGCTACACCTTC.

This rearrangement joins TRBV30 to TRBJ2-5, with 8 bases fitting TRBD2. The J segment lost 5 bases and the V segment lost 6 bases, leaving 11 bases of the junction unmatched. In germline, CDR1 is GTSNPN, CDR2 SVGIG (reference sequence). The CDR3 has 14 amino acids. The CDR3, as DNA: TGTGCCTGCAATAGCGGGAATTCAGGGGAGACCCAGTACTTC. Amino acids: CACNSGNSGETQYF.

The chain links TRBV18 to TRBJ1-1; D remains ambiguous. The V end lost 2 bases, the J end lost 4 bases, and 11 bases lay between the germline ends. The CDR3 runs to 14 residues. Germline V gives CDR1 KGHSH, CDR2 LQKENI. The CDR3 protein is CASSPGFSGTEAFF. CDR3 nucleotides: TGTGCCAGCTCACCAGGGTTTAGCGGCACTGAAGCTTTCTTT.

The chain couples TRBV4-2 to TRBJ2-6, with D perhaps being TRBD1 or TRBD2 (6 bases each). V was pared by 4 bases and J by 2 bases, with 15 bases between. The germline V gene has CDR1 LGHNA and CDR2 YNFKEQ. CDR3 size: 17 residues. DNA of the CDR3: TGTGCCAGCAGCCCCCGACTGGGGGGCGCTGGGGCCAACGTCCTGACTTTC. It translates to CASSPRLGGAGANVLTF.

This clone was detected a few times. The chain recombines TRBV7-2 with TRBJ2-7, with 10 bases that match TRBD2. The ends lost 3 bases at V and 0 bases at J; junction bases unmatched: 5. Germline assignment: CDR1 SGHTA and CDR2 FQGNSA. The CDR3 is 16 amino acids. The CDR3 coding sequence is TGTGCCAGCAGCTTCAATAGCGGGAGGAGCTCCTACGAGCAGTACTTC. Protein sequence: CASSFNSGRSSYEQYF.

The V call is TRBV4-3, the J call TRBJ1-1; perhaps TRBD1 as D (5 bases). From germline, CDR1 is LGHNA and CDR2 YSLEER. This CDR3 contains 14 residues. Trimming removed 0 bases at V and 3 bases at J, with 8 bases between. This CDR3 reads CASSQELGDTEAFF. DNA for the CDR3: TGCGCCAGCAGCCAAGAACTAGGGGACACTGAAGCTTTCTTT.

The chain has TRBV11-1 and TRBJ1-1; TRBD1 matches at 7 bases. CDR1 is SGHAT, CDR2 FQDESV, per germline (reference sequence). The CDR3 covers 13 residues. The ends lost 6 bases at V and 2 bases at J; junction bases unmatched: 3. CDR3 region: CASRRQGNTEAFF. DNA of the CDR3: TGTGCCAGCAGGAGACAGGGAAACACTGAAGCTTTCTTT.

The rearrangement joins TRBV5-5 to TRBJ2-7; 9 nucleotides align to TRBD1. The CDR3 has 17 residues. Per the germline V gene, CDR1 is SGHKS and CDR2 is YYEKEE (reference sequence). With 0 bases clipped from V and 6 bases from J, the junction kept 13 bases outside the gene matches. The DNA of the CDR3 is TGTGCCAGCAGCTTGGTGGGACAGGGCTATTCTCGGCGCGAGCAGTACTTC. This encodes CASSLVGQGYSRREQYF.

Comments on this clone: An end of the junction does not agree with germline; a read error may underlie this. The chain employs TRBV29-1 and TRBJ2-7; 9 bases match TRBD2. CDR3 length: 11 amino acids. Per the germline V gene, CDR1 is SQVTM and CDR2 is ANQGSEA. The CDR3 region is CSVEAGGEQYF. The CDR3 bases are TGCAGCGTCGAAGCGGGGGGCGAGCAGTACTTC.

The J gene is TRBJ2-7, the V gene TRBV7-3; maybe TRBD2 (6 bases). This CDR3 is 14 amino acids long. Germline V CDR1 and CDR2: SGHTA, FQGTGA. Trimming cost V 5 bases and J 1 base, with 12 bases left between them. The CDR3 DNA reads TGTGCCAGCAGCCCGGACTATACTTCCTACGAGCAGTACTTC. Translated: CASSPDYTSYEQYF.

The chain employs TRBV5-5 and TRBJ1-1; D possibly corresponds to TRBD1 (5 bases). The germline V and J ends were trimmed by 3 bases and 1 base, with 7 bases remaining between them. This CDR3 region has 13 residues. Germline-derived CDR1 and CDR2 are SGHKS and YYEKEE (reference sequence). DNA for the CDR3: TGTGCCAGCAGCTACGACAGGAACACTGAAGCTTTCTTT. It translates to CASSYDRNTEAFF. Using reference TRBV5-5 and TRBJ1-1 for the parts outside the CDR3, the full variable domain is DAGVTQSPTHLIKTRGQQVTLRCSPISGHKSVSWYQQVLGQGPQFIFQYYEKEERGRGNFPDRFSARQFPNYSSELNVNALLLGDSALYLCASSYDRNTEAFFGQGTRLTVV.

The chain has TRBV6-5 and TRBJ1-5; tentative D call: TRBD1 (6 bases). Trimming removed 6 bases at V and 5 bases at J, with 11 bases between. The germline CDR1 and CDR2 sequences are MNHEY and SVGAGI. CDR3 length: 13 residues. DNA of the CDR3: TGTGCCAGCAGGCAGGGGAAGGATCAGCCCCAGCATTTT. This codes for CASRQGKDQPQHF.

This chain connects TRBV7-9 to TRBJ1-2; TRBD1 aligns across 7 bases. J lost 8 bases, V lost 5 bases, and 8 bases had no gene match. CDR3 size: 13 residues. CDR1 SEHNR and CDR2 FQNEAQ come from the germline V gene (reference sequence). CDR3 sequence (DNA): TGTGCCAGCAGCCCCCGAGACAGGGCCGGCTACACCTTC. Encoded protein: CASSPRDRAGYTF.

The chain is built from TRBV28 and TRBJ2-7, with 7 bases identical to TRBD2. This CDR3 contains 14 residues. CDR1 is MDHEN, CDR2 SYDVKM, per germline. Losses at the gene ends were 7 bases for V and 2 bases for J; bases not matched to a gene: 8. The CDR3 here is CASTGGWGAYEQYF. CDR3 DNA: TGTGCCAGCACCGGGGGGTGGGGCGCCTACGAGCAGTACTTC.

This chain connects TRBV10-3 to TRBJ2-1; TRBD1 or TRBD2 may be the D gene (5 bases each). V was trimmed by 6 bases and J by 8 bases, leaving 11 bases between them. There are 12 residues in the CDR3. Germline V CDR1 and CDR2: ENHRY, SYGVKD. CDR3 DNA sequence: TGTGCCATCAGGGGACCTAAATATGAGCAGTTCTTC. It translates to CAIRGPKYEQFF.

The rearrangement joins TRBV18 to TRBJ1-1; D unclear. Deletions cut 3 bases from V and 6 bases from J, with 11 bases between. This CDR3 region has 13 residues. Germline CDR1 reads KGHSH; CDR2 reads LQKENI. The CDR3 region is CASSPRQISEAFF. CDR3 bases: TGTGCCAGCTCACCCCGCCAGATTTCTGAAGCTTTCTTT.

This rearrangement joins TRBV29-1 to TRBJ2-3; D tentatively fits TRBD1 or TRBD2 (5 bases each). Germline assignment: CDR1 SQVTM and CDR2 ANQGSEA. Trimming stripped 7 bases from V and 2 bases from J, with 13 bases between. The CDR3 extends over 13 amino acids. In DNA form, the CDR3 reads TGCAGCGCATTGGGACCTACCACAGATACGCAGTATTTT. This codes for CSALGPTTDTQYF.

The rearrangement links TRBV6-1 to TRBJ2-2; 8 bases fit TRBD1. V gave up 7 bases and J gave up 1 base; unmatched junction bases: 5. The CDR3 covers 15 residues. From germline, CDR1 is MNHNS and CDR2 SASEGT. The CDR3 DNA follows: TGTGCCAGCAATATAGGACAGGGGAACACCGGGGAGCTGTTTTTT. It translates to CASNIGQGNTGELFF.

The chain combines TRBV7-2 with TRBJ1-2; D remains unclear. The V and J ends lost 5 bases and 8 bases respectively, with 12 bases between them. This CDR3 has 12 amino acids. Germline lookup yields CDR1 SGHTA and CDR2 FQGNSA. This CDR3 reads CASSQLFGGYTF. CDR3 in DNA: TGTGCCAGCAGCCAGCTATTCGGGGGCTACACCTTC.

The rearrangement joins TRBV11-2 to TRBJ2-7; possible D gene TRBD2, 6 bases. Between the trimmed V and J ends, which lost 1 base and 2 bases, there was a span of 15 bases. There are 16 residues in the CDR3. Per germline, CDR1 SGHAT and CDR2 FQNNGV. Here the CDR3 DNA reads TGTGCCAGCAGCTTAGGGGCACGGGGGTCAACCTACGAGCAGTACTTC. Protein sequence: CASSLGARGSTYEQYF.

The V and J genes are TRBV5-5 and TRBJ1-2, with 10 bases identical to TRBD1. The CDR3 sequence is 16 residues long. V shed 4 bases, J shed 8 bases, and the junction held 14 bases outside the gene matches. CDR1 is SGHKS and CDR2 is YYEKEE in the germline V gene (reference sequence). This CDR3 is CASSDYRDRGTSGYTF. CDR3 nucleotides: TGTGCCAGCAGCGATTACCGGGACAGGGGAACAAGCGGCTACACCTTC. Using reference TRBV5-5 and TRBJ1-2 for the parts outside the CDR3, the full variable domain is DAGVTQSPTHLIKTRGQQVTLRCSPISGHKSVSWYQQVLGQGPQFIFQYYEKEERGRGNFPDRFSARQFPNYSSELNVNALLLGDSALYLCASSDYRDRGTSGYTFGSGTRLTVV.

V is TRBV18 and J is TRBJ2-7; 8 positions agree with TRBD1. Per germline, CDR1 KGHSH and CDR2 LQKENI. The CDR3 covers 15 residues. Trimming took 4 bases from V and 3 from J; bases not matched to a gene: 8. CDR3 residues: CASSQAGTGLYEQYF. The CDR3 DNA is TGTGCCAGCTCACAAGCCGGGACAGGTCTCTACGAGCAGTACTTC. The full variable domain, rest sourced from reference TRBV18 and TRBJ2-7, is NAGVMQNPRHLVRRRGQEARLRCSPMKGHSHVYWYRQLPEEGLKFMVYLQKENIIDESGMPKERFSAEFPKEGPSILRIQQVVRGDSAAYFCASSQAGTGLYEQYFGPGTRLTVT.

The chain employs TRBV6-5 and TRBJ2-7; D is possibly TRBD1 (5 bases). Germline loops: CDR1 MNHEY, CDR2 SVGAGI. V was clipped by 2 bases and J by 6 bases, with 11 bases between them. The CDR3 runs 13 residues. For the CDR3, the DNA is TGTGCCAGCAGTTACAGGCAGGGAAGCGAGCAGTACTTC. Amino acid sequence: CASSYRQGSEQYF.

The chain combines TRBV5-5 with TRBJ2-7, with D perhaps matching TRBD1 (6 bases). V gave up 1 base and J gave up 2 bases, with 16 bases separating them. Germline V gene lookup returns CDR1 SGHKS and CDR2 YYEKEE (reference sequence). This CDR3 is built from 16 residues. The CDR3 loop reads CASSLSVVDSTYEQYF. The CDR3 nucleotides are TGTGCCAGCAGCTTGTCCGTTGTGGACAGCACCTACGAGCAGTACTTC.

The CDR3 nucleotides are TGTGCCTGGAGTGGTACAGGGGGCAGGGCTTTCTTT. Translating gives CAWSGTGGRAFF. This chain connects TRBV30 to TRBJ1-1, with 9 nucleotides matching TRBD1. Germline CDR1 and CDR2: GTSNPN and SVGIG (reference sequence). J gave up 11 bases and V 1 base, and 5 bases lay outside the gene matches. The CDR3 spans 12 residues.

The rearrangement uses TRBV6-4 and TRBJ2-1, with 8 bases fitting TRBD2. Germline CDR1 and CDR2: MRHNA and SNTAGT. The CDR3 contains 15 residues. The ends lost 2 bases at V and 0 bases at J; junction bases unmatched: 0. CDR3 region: CASSDTSGSYNEQFF. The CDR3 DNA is TGTGCCAGCAGTGACACTAGCGGCTCCTACAATGAGCAGTTCTTC.

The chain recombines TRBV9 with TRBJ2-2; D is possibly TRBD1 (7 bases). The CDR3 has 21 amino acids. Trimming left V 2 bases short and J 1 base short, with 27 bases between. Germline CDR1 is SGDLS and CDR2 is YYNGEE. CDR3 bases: TGTGCCAGCAGCGTTCCTTTACCGGTTGGAGGGGGCGAGGGGAACACCGGGGAGCTGTTTTTT. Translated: CASSVPLPVGGGEGNTGELFF.